This is a list of T cell receptor beta chains from one sample in a study of cytomegalovirus exposure and HLA in healthy donors. Sequencing used immunoSEQ multiplex PCR; TCRdb keeps in-frame clones, though not all of them. The sample lists about 160,000 clones, about three quarters occurring once. Sequenced sample: PBMCs. The receptors were gathered from a female donor in good health and CMV-seronegative. Both conserved end residues are part of each CDR3. Fields, in order: J gene, clone size, V gene, D gene, CDR3 DNA, CDR3 protein. A D gene is named only where the DNA matches it firmly. Size is omitted from some rows. Given values are once, few, many or a class for expanded clones.

J gene: TRBJ1-2
clone size: NA
V gene: TRBV7-9
D gene: TRBD1
CDR3 DNA: TGTGCCAGCAGCTCTCCGGGACAGCCTCTCTATGGCTACACCTTC
CDR3 protein: CASSSPGQPLYGYTF

J gene: TRBJ2-7
clone size: NA
V gene: TRBV19
D gene: TRBD2
CDR3 DNA: TGTGCCAGTAGTTCCGGGGCGGGGGGATCCTACGAGCAGTACTTC
CDR3 protein: CASSSGAGGSYEQYF

J gene: TRBJ1-2
clone size: NA
V gene: TRBV5-1
D gene: NA
CDR3 DNA: TGCGCCAGCAGCTCCGCCGGGCCGGTGGAGGACTATGGCTACACCTTC
CDR3 protein: CASSSAGPVEDYGYTF

J gene: TRBJ2-2
clone size: NA
V gene: TRBV10-2
D gene: NA
CDR3 DNA: TGCGCCAGCAGGCTCGACACGTGGAACACCGGGGAGCTGTTTTTT
CDR3 protein: CASRLDTWNTGELFF

J gene: TRBJ2-4
clone size: NA
V gene: TRBV5-1
D gene: TRBD2
CDR3 DNA: TGCGCCAGCAGCCCGGGGGGAGGGGACCCCAAAAACATTCAGTACTTC
CDR3 protein: CASSPGGGDPKNIQYF

J gene: TRBJ2-1
clone size: NA
V gene: TRBV11-2
D gene: NA
CDR3 DNA: TGTGCCAGCAGCTCGACCCTAGGCACCTCCTACAATGAGCAGTTCTTC
CDR3 protein: CASSSTLGTSYNEQFF

J gene: TRBJ2-1
clone size: few
V gene: TRBV11-3
D gene: NA
CDR3 DNA: TGTGCCTCCGCACGGGGTAGCTCCTACAATGAGCAGTTCTTC
CDR3 protein: CASARGSSYNEQFF

J gene: TRBJ2-7
clone size: NA
V gene: TRBV5-8
D gene: TRBD1
CDR3 DNA: TGTGCCACCAAGGCAGGGACAGGGGGCGTCTACGAGCAGTACTTC
CDR3 protein: CATKAGTGGVYEQYF

J gene: TRBJ1-2
clone size: NA
V gene: TRBV5-8
D gene: TRBD1
CDR3 DNA: TGTGCCAGCAGCTTGAGGACAGGGAGCTACACCTTC
CDR3 protein: CASSLRTGSYTF

J gene: TRBJ2-5
clone size: NA
V gene: TRBV6-6
D gene: TRBD1
CDR3 DNA: TGTGCCAGCAGTAAACCCGGGACAGGGCAAGAGACCCAGTACTTC
CDR3 protein: CASSKPGTGQETQYF

J gene: TRBJ1-2
clone size: NA
V gene: TRBV19
D gene: NA
CDR3 DNA: TGTGCCAGCCGACGCAGGGGTAACTATGGCTACACCTTC
CDR3 protein: CASRRRGNYGYTF

J gene: TRBJ2-7
clone size: NA
V gene: TRBV6-5
D gene: TRBD1
CDR3 DNA: TGTGCCAGCAGACCCGTCCAGGGGGCGCAGGCCGAGCAGTACTTC
CDR3 protein: CASRPVQGAQAEQYF

J gene: TRBJ1-5
clone size: NA
V gene: TRBV30
D gene: NA
CDR3 DNA: TGTGCCTGGAGTTCTTTAGTTCATCAGCCCCAGCATTTT
CDR3 protein: CAWSSLVHQPQHF

J gene: TRBJ1-1
clone size: NA
V gene: TRBV7-2
D gene: NA
CDR3 DNA: TGTGCCAGCAGCCCAAGACAGACTGCGAACACTGAAGCTTTCTTT
CDR3 protein: CASSPRQTANTEAFF

J gene: TRBJ2-7
clone size: NA
V gene: TRBV28
D gene: TRBD1
CDR3 DNA: TGTGCCACACAGGGGTCGTCCTACGAGCAGTACTTC
CDR3 protein: CATQGSSYEQYF

J gene: TRBJ2-2
clone size: once
V gene: TRBV28
D gene: TRBD1
CDR3 DNA: TGTGCCAGCAGTACAGGGGCCTACACCGGGGAGCTGTTTTTT
CDR3 protein: CASSTGAYTGELFF

J gene: TRBJ2-3
clone size: NA
V gene: TRBV7-9
D gene: NA
CDR3 DNA: TGTGCCAGCAGCTTAGGTGTTACTAGCCTAGATACGCAGTATTTT
CDR3 protein: CASSLGVTSLDTQYF

J gene: TRBJ2-1
clone size: few
V gene: TRBV30
D gene: TRBD1
CDR3 DNA: TGTGCCTGGAAGCCGAACAGGGGGGACAATGAGCAGTTCTTC
CDR3 protein: CAWKPNRGDNEQFF

J gene: TRBJ2-1
clone size: NA
V gene: TRBV6-5
D gene: NA
CDR3 DNA: TGTGCCAGCAGTTACACTAGAACCGGTTATGAGCAGTTCTTC
CDR3 protein: CASSYTRTGYEQFF

J gene: TRBJ1-4
clone size: NA
V gene: TRBV5-8
D gene: NA
CDR3 DNA: TGCGCCAGCAGCCAAGATGTCCCACAGGTTAGGAGTGAAAAACTGTTTTTT
CDR3 protein: CASSQDVPQVRSEKLFF

J gene: TRBJ1-3
clone size: NA
V gene: TRBV9
D gene: TRBD1
CDR3 DNA: TGTGCCAGCAGCGAGGACAGGGTCTCTGGAAACACCATATATTTT
CDR3 protein: CASSEDRVSGNTIYF

J gene: TRBJ1-3
clone size: NA
V gene: TRBV7-9
D gene: NA
CDR3 DNA: TGTGCCAGCAGCTTAGGGGGGGTATCTGGAAACACCATATATTTT
CDR3 protein: CASSLGGVSGNTIYF

J gene: TRBJ2-1
clone size: NA
V gene: TRBV7-2
D gene: TRBD2
CDR3 DNA: TGTGCCAGCAGCTCCCGGACTAGCGGGGCTAATGAGCAGTTCTTC
CDR3 protein: CASSSRTSGANEQFF

J gene: TRBJ1-1
clone size: NA
V gene: TRBV4-3
D gene: NA
CDR3 DNA: TGCGCCAGCAGCCAAGACGGGGCGGGGGAGGGAGCTTTCTTT
CDR3 protein: CASSQDGAGEGAFF

J gene: TRBJ2-2
clone size: once
V gene: TRBV19
D gene: NA
CDR3 DNA: TGTGCCAGTAGCCTATCAGGGGTGGGTTACGGGGAGCTGTTTTTT
CDR3 protein: CASSLSGVGYGELFF

J gene: TRBJ2-7
clone size: NA
V gene: TRBV18
D gene: TRBD1
CDR3 DNA: TGTGCCAGCTCACCAGAGAGGGGGCAAGAGCAGTACTTC
CDR3 protein: CASSPERGQEQYF

J gene: TRBJ1-3
clone size: NA
V gene: TRBV6-1
D gene: TRBD1
CDR3 DNA: TGTGCCAGCAGTGTCCACAGGGGTCGCTCTGGAAACACCATATATTTT
CDR3 protein: CASSVHRGRSGNTIYF

J gene: TRBJ1-4
clone size: NA
V gene: TRBV6-1
D gene: NA
CDR3 DNA: TGTGCCAGCGGAGCCCACCCGGGTTATGAAAAACTGTTTTTT
CDR3 protein: CASGAHPGYEKLFF

J gene: TRBJ2-7
clone size: NA
V gene: TRBV9
D gene: NA
CDR3 DNA: TGTGCCAGCAGCGGAGGGGGGGCCTACGAGCAGTACTTC
CDR3 protein: CASSGGGAYEQYF

J gene: TRBJ1-5
clone size: NA
V gene: TRBV7-2
D gene: NA
CDR3 DNA: TGTGCCAGCAGCTTACGTCCAGGGGATCAGCCCCAGCATTTT
CDR3 protein: CASSLRPGDQPQHF

J gene: TRBJ2-7
clone size: NA
V gene: TRBV27
D gene: TRBD1
CDR3 DNA: TGTGCCAGCAGTATCCCGGGACAGGGGGCCAACGAGCAGTACTTC
CDR3 protein: CASSIPGQGANEQYF

J gene: TRBJ2-1
clone size: NA
V gene: TRBV10-2
D gene: NA
CDR3 DNA: TGCGCCAGCAGTGGAAGGGGGACATCCTCCTACAATGAGCAGTTCTTC
CDR3 protein: CASSGRGTSSYNEQFF

J gene: TRBJ2-7
clone size: NA
V gene: TRBV28
D gene: NA
CDR3 DNA: TGTGCCAGCAGTTCGTACAGGGCAACCTACGAGCAGTACTTC
CDR3 protein: CASSSYRATYEQYF

J gene: TRBJ2-5
clone size: NA
V gene: TRBV4-3
D gene: TRBD1
CDR3 DNA: TGCGCCAGCAGCCAAGGGGACAGGGACCAAGAGACCCAGTACTTC
CDR3 protein: CASSQGDRDQETQYF

J gene: TRBJ2-7
clone size: NA
V gene: TRBV4-2
D gene: TRBD1
CDR3 DNA: TGTGCCAGCAGCCAAAGGGGGCAGGGAGCGGCCCTCTACGAGCAGTACTTC
CDR3 protein: CASSQRGQGAALYEQYF

J gene: TRBJ1-3
clone size: NA
V gene: TRBV4-3
D gene: NA
CDR3 DNA: TGCGCCAGCAGCCAAGGCGGACATAGCTCTGGAAACACCATATATTTT
CDR3 protein: CASSQGGHSSGNTIYF

J gene: TRBJ2-5
clone size: few
V gene: TRBV21-1
D gene: NA
CDR3 DNA: TGTGCCAGCAGCAATCGGGGACAAGGACAAGAGACCCAGTACTTC
CDR3 protein: CASSNRGQGQETQYF

J gene: TRBJ2-6
clone size: once
V gene: TRBV5-6
D gene: TRBD1
CDR3 DNA: TGTGCCAGCAGCTTGGCCCTGGACAGGGGGAGCTCTGGGGCCAACGTCCTGACTTTC
CDR3 protein: CASSLALDRGSSGANVLTF

J gene: TRBJ2-1
clone size: NA
V gene: TRBV4-1
D gene: NA
CDR3 DNA: TGCGCCAGCAGCCAATCGGCAGGTGATGAGCAGTTCTTC
CDR3 protein: CASSQSAGDEQFF

J gene: TRBJ1-2
clone size: NA
V gene: TRBV30
D gene: TRBD1
CDR3 DNA: TGTGCCTGGAGTGTTGGGGCAGGGGGCTATGGCTACACCTTC
CDR3 protein: CAWSVGAGGYGYTF

J gene: TRBJ2-3
clone size: few
V gene: TRBV7-9
D gene: NA
CDR3 DNA: TGTGCCAGCAGCCCCCGGTCGGGGGGCTACGGAGATACGCAGTATTTT
CDR3 protein: CASSPRSGGYGDTQYF

J gene: TRBJ1-2
clone size: NA
V gene: TRBV2
D gene: NA
CDR3 DNA: TGTGCCAGCAGTGAACGGGGAGGGAACTATGGCTACACCTTC
CDR3 protein: CASSERGGNYGYTF

J gene: TRBJ1-2
clone size: NA
V gene: TRBV27
D gene: NA
CDR3 DNA: TGTGCCAGCAGCCAGATGCCCAGGGATGGGCGCGGCTACACCTTC
CDR3 protein: CASSQMPRDGRGYTF

J gene: TRBJ2-1
clone size: few
V gene: TRBV18
D gene: TRBD2
CDR3 DNA: TGTGCCAGCTCACCACCCCGCGGGAGGACTTACAATGAGCAGTTCTTC
CDR3 protein: CASSPPRGRTYNEQFF

J gene: TRBJ2-7
clone size: NA
V gene: TRBV7-2
D gene: NA
CDR3 DNA: TGTGCCAGCAGCTTACGTCCCCCCCGGGGCGGGACGGCCTACGAGCAGTACTTC
CDR3 protein: CASSLRPPRGGTAYEQYF

J gene: TRBJ2-7
clone size: NA
V gene: TRBV11-2
D gene: NA
CDR3 DNA: TGTGCCAGCAGCTTAAGCGGCCAGTTCTACGAGCAGTACTTC
CDR3 protein: CASSLSGQFYEQYF

J gene: TRBJ2-7
clone size: NA
V gene: TRBV2
D gene: TRBD1
CDR3 DNA: TGTGCCAGCAGCGCAACAGGGGGTAGCATCGACGAGCAGTACTTC
CDR3 protein: CASSATGGSIDEQYF

J gene: TRBJ1-1
clone size: NA
V gene: TRBV6-1
D gene: NA
CDR3 DNA: TGTGCCAGCCAAATCGCTACGAACACTGAAGCTTTCTTT
CDR3 protein: CASQIATNTEAFF

J gene: TRBJ2-7
clone size: few
V gene: TRBV19
D gene: NA
CDR3 DNA: TGTGCCAGTAGTACCTCGGGGAGGGAGCAGTACTTC
CDR3 protein: CASSTSGREQYF

J gene: TRBJ2-1
clone size: NA
V gene: TRBV10-1
D gene: NA
CDR3 DNA: TGCGCCAGCAGTGAGGTTTGGGTAAGAGGAGGTTTTGATGAGCAGTTCTTC
CDR3 protein: CASSEVWVRGGFDEQFF